What follows are 22 T cell receptor beta chains derived from one specimen sequenced in a study of CD8+CD57+ T cells in acquired aplastic anemia. Researchers used genomic DNA as the template to profile TCR beta VDJ and CDR3. TCRdb re-analysed the reads in MiXCR, keeping a single row per CDR3 protein. The sample carries 250,000 to 350,000 distinct CDR3 sequences, 56% recorded once. The sample was sorted CD4+, CD8+, or CD8+CD57+ T cells (not recorded which) from PBMCs. These receptor sequences come from a human donor with severe aplastic anemia or a healthy control (not recorded which).

Of note for this clonotype: A much larger clonotype is one base distant, so this may be a read error. The chain employs TRBV6-1 and TRBJ2-5; tentatively, D is TRBD2 (6 bases). Trimming removed 7 bases from V and 2 bases from J, with 20 bases in between. The CDR3 spans 16 residues. Germline V gene lookup returns CDR1 MNHNS and CDR2 SASEGT. The CDR3 DNA reads as TGTGCCAGCAAGGAGGGGAAATGGGGGAAACAAGAGACCCAGTACTTC. It is translated as CASKEGKWGKQETQYF.

This clonotype was counted many times. The genes are TRBV24-1 and TRBJ2-3; 8 positions match TRBD1. The germline V gene has CDR1 KGHDR and CDR2 SFDVKD. The CDR3 loop spans 15 amino acids. V shed 6 bases, J shed 7 bases, and the junction held 11 bases outside the gene matches. The CDR3 DNA sequence: TGTGCCACCAGTACCGGTGACAGGGGCCGAAATACGCAGTATTTT. This gives the protein CATSTGDRGRNTQYF.

Many counts were recorded for this clonotype. The chain carries TRBV25-1 and TRBJ2-1; TRBD1 might be the D (6 bases). The CDR3 loop spans 13 amino acids. Germline CDR1 and CDR2: MGHDK and SYGVNS. V lost 5 bases and J lost 9, with 14 bases in between. CDR3 bases: TGTGCCAGCAGTTCCCTCACAGGGATTGAGCAGTTCTTC. This encodes CASSSLTGIEQFF.

This clonotype was counted only a few times. This chain uses TRBV9 with TRBJ2-2; D might be TRBD2 (7 bases). Germline CDR1 and CDR2: SGDLS and YYNGEE. The CDR3 is 15 amino acids. The V and J ends lost 1 base and 5 bases respectively, with 12 bases between them. The DNA for the CDR3 is TGTGCCAGCAGCGTACGGGGGGCAGGGACCGGGGAGCTGTTTTTT. It specifies CASSVRGAGTGELFF.

V gene TRBV7-3 combines with J gene TRBJ1-1, with 8 bases identical to TRBD1. The CDR3 runs 13 residues. J lost 4 bases, V lost 5 bases, and 3 bases had no gene match. Germline lookup yields CDR1 SGHTA and CDR2 FQGTGA. The CDR3 here is CASSDTGGTEAFF. Written as DNA, the CDR3 is TGTGCCAGCAGCGATACAGGGGGCACTGAAGCTTTCTTT.

The V call is TRBV2, the J call TRBJ2-1; no firm D call. The germline V and J ends were trimmed by 3 bases and 0 bases, with 12 bases remaining between them. CDR3 length: 16 amino acids. CDR1 and CDR2 from the germline V gene are SNHLY and FYNNEI. CDR3 sequence: CASSDLLGSSYNEQFF. CDR3 DNA sequence: TGTGCCAGCAGTGACTTACTGGGAAGCTCCTACAATGAGCAGTTCTTC.

As to this clonotype: Just one base apart from a much larger clone, this may be a read error. Since no conserved phenylalanine or tryptophan closes the CDR3, a read error is the likely cause. The chain uses TRBV6-4 and TRBJ2-1; D ambiguous. The length of the CDR3 is 15 residues. Trimming removed 3 bases from V and 4 bases from J, with 13 bases in between. Germline CDR1 is MRHNA and CDR2 is SNTAGT. Written as DNA, the CDR3 is TGTGCCAGCAGTGAAGGATGGATCGGGTACAATGAGCAGTTCTCC. This sequence encodes CASSEGWIGYNEQFS.

This clonotype was counted at least ten times. The J gene is TRBJ2-7, the V gene TRBV20-1; a weak D match, TRBD2 (5 bases). Germline CDR1 reads DFQATT; CDR2 reads SNEGSKA (reference sequence). CDR3 length: 15 residues. The V and J ends lost 0 bases and 0 bases respectively, with 12 bases between them. CDR3 sequence reads: CSARDQRVLSYEQYF. The CDR3 DNA sequence: TGCAGTGCTAGAGATCAGAGGGTACTCTCCTACGAGCAGTACTTC.

Worth noting for this clonotype: With a much larger clone just one base away, this may be a read error. This chain links TRBV6-1 with TRBJ2-3, with 8 bases matching TRBD1. The germline V gene has CDR1 MNHNS and CDR2 SASEGT. This CDR3 has 15 amino acids. This CDR3 is CAGSPRTGITDTQYF. DNA of the CDR3: TGTGCCGGCAGCCCCCGGACAGGGATAACAGATACGCAGTATTTT.

The chain has TRBV10-3 and TRBJ2-1; 8 bases are a match to TRBD2. J gave up 4 bases and V 1 base, and 12 bases lay outside the gene matches. This CDR3 spans 18 amino acids. Germline V gene sequence: CDR1 ENHRY, CDR2 SYGVKD. The CDR3 DNA sequence: TGTGCCATCAGTGAGTACACCGGGACTAGTGAACAGTACAATGAGCAGTTCTTC. Translated, it gives CAISEYTGTSEQYNEQFF.

This clonotype was counted between two and nine times. The V call is TRBV5-1, the J call TRBJ1-2, with D unresolved. The CDR3 length is 12 residues. Germline assignment: CDR1 SGHRS and CDR2 YFSETQ. Trimming removed 2 bases at V and 7 bases at J, with 9 bases between. CDR3 nucleotides: TGCGCCAGCAGCTTAGAACGTCGTGGCTACACCTTC. Residues: CASSLERRGYTF.

Many counts were recorded for this clonotype. The rearrangement joins TRBV19 to TRBJ2-7; 8 bases align to TRBD1. Germline CDR1 is LNHDA and CDR2 is SQIVND (reference sequence). J lost 5 bases, V lost 5 bases, and 5 bases had no gene match. The CDR3 sequence is 13 residues long. CDR3 coding DNA: TGTGCCAGTAGTCTACAGGGGGTGGACGAGCAGTACTTC. It yields the protein CASSLQGVDEQYF.

A single count supports this clonotype. The conserved final phenylalanine or tryptophan is absent from the CDR3, which likely points to a read error. The J gene is TRBJ1-1, the V gene TRBV29-1; D unclear. V was cut by 7 bases and J by 4 bases, with 13 bases left in between. The CDR3 has 12 amino acids. Germline V lookup: CDR1 SQVTM, CDR2 ANQGSEA. CDR3 in amino acids: CSAGWGGTEAFL. As DNA, the CDR3 is TGCAGCGCTGGATGGGGAGGCACTGAAGCTTTCCTT.

This clonotype has only a few counts. The J gene is TRBJ1-1, the V gene TRBV5-1; D unresolved. The CDR3 contains 15 residues. The germline V gene has CDR1 SGHRS and CDR2 YFSETQ. V lost 4 bases and J 2 bases, leaving 15 bases between the germline ends. CDR3 DNA: TGCGCCAGCAGCCCTACACCGGGGATAAACACTGAAGCTTTCTTT. It encodes CASSPTPGINTEAFF.

The chain joins TRBV20-1 to TRBJ1-1; maybe TRBD1 (5 bases). Germline V lookup: CDR1 DFQATT, CDR2 SNEGSKA (reference sequence). V lost 5 bases and J lost 0, with 13 bases in between. The CDR3 extends over 14 amino acids. The CDR3 DNA reads as TGCAGTGCTTCCGGCGGGGGGGTGAACACTGAAGCTTTCTTT. Protein product: CSASGGGVNTEAFF.

The rearrangement uses TRBV19 and TRBJ2-1; the D gene is possibly TRBD1 (5 bases). The germline gives CDR1 LNHDA, CDR2 SQIVND (reference sequence). This CDR3 is 11 amino acids long. V dropped 10 bases and J dropped 7 bases, with 11 bases sitting between them. CDR3 sequence: CATEQGNEQFF. The DNA for the CDR3 is TGTGCCACCGAGCAGGGAAATGAGCAGTTCTTC.

This rearrangement joins TRBV19 to TRBJ1-5, with TRBD1 as a possible D gene (5 bases). Trimming removed 7 bases at V and 4 bases at J, with 20 bases between. The germline gives CDR1 LNHDA, CDR2 SQIVND (reference sequence). The CDR3 totals 16 residues. CDR3 in amino acids: CASNKRAGTINQPQHF. The CDR3 DNA reads as TGTGCCAGTAATAAGCGGGCAGGGACGATTAATCAGCCCCAGCATTTT.

This clonotype was detected many times. V and J are TRBV5-1 and TRBJ1-4, with TRBD1 as a possible D gene (5 bases). The CDR3 has 14 residues. The germline CDR1 and CDR2 sequences are SGHRS and YFSETQ. Trimming removed 2 bases at V and 4 bases at J, with 9 bases between. CDR3 protein: CASSFGGGNEKLFF. DNA for the CDR3: TGCGCCAGCAGCTTTGGGGGGGGTAATGAAAAACTGTTTTTT.

With regard to this clonotype: A much larger clone differs from this one at a single base, so this may be a read error. The V gene is TRBV4-2, the J gene TRBJ2-3; TRBD2 aligns across 11 bases. Germline-derived CDR1 and CDR2 are LGHNA and YNFKEQ. The CDR3 has 17 amino acids. CDR3 DNA sequence: TGTGCCAGCAGTCCTAGCGGGGGGCGGACCCCCACATATACGCAGTATTTT. This encodes CASSPSGGRTPTYTQYF.

This chain joins TRBV6-4 and TRBJ1-2; D is perhaps TRBD1 (5 bases). The V end was cut by 6 bases, the J end by 6 bases, with 14 bases between. This CDR3 region has 13 residues. Germline CDR1 reads MRHNA; CDR2 reads SNTAGT. The chain's CDR3 is CASRARVDDGYTF. The CDR3 DNA sequence: TGTGCCAGCAGGGCCAGGGTGGACGATGGCTACACCTTC.

Details on this clonotype: The junction differs from germline at one of its ends, possibly a read error. In DNA form, the CDR3 reads TGCGCCAGCAGCCACCCGGGACAGGGTATCTACGAGCAGTACTTC. Amino acid sequence: CASSHPGQGIYEQYF. The rearrangement links TRBV7-2 to TRBJ2-7; TRBD1 matches at 9 bases. CDR3 length: 15 amino acids. Germline CDR1 SGHTA, CDR2 FQGNSA. Drawing the rest from reference TRBV7-2 and TRBJ2-7, the complete variable domain is GAGVSQSPSNKVTEKGKDVELRCDPISGHTALYWYRQSLGQGLEFLIYFQGNSAPDKSGLPSDRFSAERTGGSVSTLTIQRTQQEDSAVYLCASSHPGQGIYEQYFGPGTRLTVT.

This clonotype was picked up many times. V gene TRBV9 combines with J gene TRBJ1-5; 8 nucleotides line up with TRBD1. CDR1 SGDLS and CDR2 YYNGEE come from the germline V gene. The CDR3 loop spans 15 amino acids. The V gene end was trimmed by 0 bases and the J gene end by 6 bases; junction bases not matched to a gene: 5. CDR3 in DNA: TGTGCCAGCAGCGTAGGGGCAGGGGGCGGTCAGCCCCAGCATTTT. Its translation is CASSVGAGGGQPQHF.